Listed here are 20 T cell receptor beta chains from one sample, sequenced in a study of human T cells and chemical hapten exposure. TCRdb ran MiXCR on the RACE reads and lists one entry per CDR3 protein. The data contain 85,000 to 130,000 distinct CDR3 sequences, roughly 12% of them singletons. The time point is: pre-sensitization, week 0. Treatment here: therapeutic diphenylcyclopropenone sensitization with weekly scalp DPC. The specimen was whole blood, collected in connection with sensitization to the hapten diphenylcyclopropenone (DPC). These receptors all come from a woman between 50 and 59 years old with alopecia areata. Some clones in this sample may be carry-over from other donors' samples.

The V call is TRBV11-3, the J call TRBJ2-1, with no clear D. Trimming took off 1 base at V and 11 bases at J, with 12 bases between the two ends. Germline assignment: CDR1 SGHNT and CDR2 YENEEA. The CDR3 is 13 amino acids. The CDR3 is CASSLASTAKQFF. The CDR3 bases are TGTGCCAGCAGCTTAGCTTCAACAGCCAAGCAGTTCTTC.

For this clonotype: A clone one base away is much larger, so this may be a read error. The V call is TRBV7-9, the J call TRBJ2-2, with D perhaps TRBD2 (5 bases). The CDR3 length is 13 residues. Germline assignment: CDR1 SEHNR and CDR2 FQNEAQ (reference sequence). As DNA, the CDR3 is TGTGCCAGCAGCTTTAGCGTTCCCGGGGAGCTGATTTTT. Translated: CASSFSVPGELIF.

In DNA, the CDR3 is TGCAGTGCTAGACAACCTTCTGGGGCCAACGTCCTGACTTTC. Amino acids: CSARQPSGANVLTF. The V call is TRBV20-1, the J call TRBJ2-6, with D unclear. Germline CDR1 and CDR2: DFQATT and SNEGSKA (reference sequence). Trimming took off 2 bases at V and 1 base at J, with 6 bases between the two ends. The CDR3 contains 14 residues.

This clonotype was seen more than once but under ten times. This chain uses TRBV2 with TRBJ2-7; D is unclear. V was shortened by 11 bases and J by 0 bases, with 17 bases between the two germline ends. CDR1 is SNHLY, CDR2 FYNNEI, per germline. The CDR3 consists of 14 residues. CDR3 sequence: CASQGSPSSYEQYF. CDR3 DNA: TGTGCCTCCCAAGGCAGTCCAAGCTCCTACGAGCAGTACTTC.

This clonotype was seen many times. The rearrangement links TRBV7-2 to TRBJ2-7; TRBD2 aligns across 12 bases. Germline CDR1 and CDR2: SGHTA and FQGNSA. The CDR3 totals 16 residues. V trimming: 3 bases; J trimming: 2 bases; junction bases outside the gene matches: 5. CDR3 residues: CASSFRTSGAAYEQYF. The CDR3 DNA reads as TGTGCCAGCAGCTTTCGGACTAGCGGGGCTGCCTACGAGCAGTACTTC.

This clonotype has ten or more counts. The J gene is TRBJ2-3, the V gene TRBV29-1, with a tentative D call TRBD2 (6 bases). The V gene lost 4 bases and the J gene lost 0 bases, with 11 bases spanning the gap. The CDR3 has 14 residues. Germline CDR1 and CDR2: SQVTM and ANQGSEA. For the CDR3, the DNA is TGCAGCGTTGCCCCCGGGACTAGCACAGATACGCAGTATTTT. The encoded protein is CSVAPGTSTDTQYF.

This clonotype came up a few times. The chain links TRBV12-3 or TRBV12-4 to TRBJ1-2; D is uncertain. The CDR3 runs 15 residues. V lost 0 bases and J lost 8, with 16 bases in between. Here the CDR3 reads CASSLAHRTPGGYTF. CDR3 nucleotides: TGTGCCAGCAGTTTAGCCCACAGAACCCCCGGCGGCTACACCTTC.

The gene calls are TRBV3-1 and TRBJ2-1; 13 bases are shared with TRBD2. Per germline, CDR1 LGHDT and CDR2 YNNKEL (reference sequence). This CDR3 is built from 18 residues. Trimming took 0 bases from V and 1 from J; bases not matched to a gene: 3. The CDR3 here is CASSQDRLAGGSYNEQFF. The CDR3, as DNA: TGTGCCAGCAGCCAAGATCGACTAGCGGGAGGTTCCTACAATGAGCAGTTCTTC.

This clonotype has more than one count but fewer than ten. The V gene is TRBV18, the J gene TRBJ1-2, with a possible D match to TRBD1 (6 bases). The CDR3 contains 16 residues. The germline V gene has CDR1 KGHSH and CDR2 LQKENI. Between the trimmed V and J ends, which lost 3 bases and 5 bases, there was a span of 19 bases. The CDR3 bases are TGTGCCAGCTCACCGACCGGGACACGACGTGTTTATGGCTACACCTTC. It yields the protein CASSPTGTRRVYGYTF.

This clonotype occurred a few times. The chain recombines TRBV11-2 with TRBJ2-1, with 9 nucleotides matching TRBD2. Per the germline V gene, CDR1 is SGHAT and CDR2 is FQNNGV. This CDR3 is built from 15 residues. J gave up 2 bases and V 3 bases, and 2 bases lay outside the gene matches. The CDR3 sequence is CASSFLAGTYNEQFF. CDR3 sequence (DNA): TGTGCCAGCAGCTTCCTAGCGGGGACCTACAATGAGCAGTTCTTC.

This sequence joins TRBV7-2 and TRBJ2-3; 7 nucleotides agree with TRBD2. CDR1 is SGHTA and CDR2 is FQGNSA in the germline V gene. CDR3 size: 15 residues. Losses at the gene ends were 5 bases for V and 3 bases for J; bases not matched to a gene: 8. The CDR3 loop reads CASSRKTSWTDTQYF. DNA for the CDR3: TGTGCCAGCAGCCGTAAGACTAGCTGGACAGATACGCAGTATTTT. Full variable domain (rest looked up from reference TRBV7-2 and TRBJ2-3): GAGVSQSPSNKVTEKGKDVELRCDPISGHTALYWYRQSLGQGLEFLIYFQGNSAPDKSGLPSDRFSAERTGGSVSTLTIQRTQQEDSAVYLCASSRKTSWTDTQYFGPGTRLTVL.

V and J are TRBV29-1 and TRBJ2-2; D not certain. Trimming took 2 bases from V and 1 from J, leaving 8 bases between them. Germline loops: CDR1 SQVTM, CDR2 ANQGSEA. CDR3 length: 14 residues. CDR3 amino acids: CSVEPRLNTGELFF. For the CDR3, the DNA is TGCAGCGTTGAACCCCGACTGAACACCGGGGAGCTGTTTTTT.

V usage is TRBV11-2 and J usage is TRBJ1-1, with TRBD1 as a possible D gene (5 bases). Germline V lookup: CDR1 SGHAT, CDR2 FQNNGV. The V end was cut by 1 base, the J end by 1 base, with 10 bases between. CDR3 size: 15 residues. The CDR3 is CASSLAGPRNTEAFF. As DNA, the CDR3 is TGTGCCAGCAGCTTAGCGGGACCGAGGAACACTGAAGCTTTCTTT.

This clonotype was seen at least ten times. The chain combines TRBV6-2 or TRBV6-3 with TRBJ2-5; the D gene is possibly TRBD2 (6 bases). CDR1 and CDR2 (germline): MNHEY, SVGEGT. Trimming left V 0 bases short and J 2 bases short, with 16 bases between. The CDR3 runs to 17 residues. The CDR3 here is CASSYSDEGREQETQYF. The CDR3 DNA is TGTGCCAGCAGTTACTCGGATGAAGGGCGGGAACAAGAGACCCAGTACTTC.

The chain links TRBV29-1 to TRBJ2-7; 7 nucleotides match TRBD2. V shed 2 bases, J shed 6 bases, and the junction held 4 bases outside the gene matches. The germline V gene has CDR1 SQVTM and CDR2 ANQGSEA. This CDR3 region has 12 residues. The CDR3 bases are TGCAGCGTTGAAACGGGGGGACGCGAGCAGTACTTC. Its translation is CSVETGGREQYF.

This clonotype was seen more than once but under ten times. The chain combines TRBV5-1 with TRBJ2-3, with a weak D call TRBD2 (6 bases). CDR1 is SGHRS, CDR2 YFSETQ, per germline. The CDR3 loop spans 15 amino acids. Deletions cut 0 bases from V and 1 base from J, with 9 bases between. CDR3 sequence: CASSLGPGGTDTQYF. The CDR3 DNA is TGCGCCAGCAGCTTGGGGCCGGGGGGCACAGATACGCAGTATTTT.

J is TRBJ1-2 and V is TRBV3-1; D is undetermined. Germline lookup yields CDR1 LGHDT and CDR2 YNNKEL (reference sequence). This CDR3 comprises 13 residues. Trimming removed 5 bases from V and 2 bases from J, with 9 bases in between. DNA for the CDR3: TGTGCCAGCAGCGGTAACGGAAACTATGGCTACACCTTC. This codes for CASSGNGNYGYTF.

This clonotype has a count of ten or more. V gene TRBV5-1 combines with J gene TRBJ2-2; TRBD1 matches at 9 bases. This CDR3 comprises 18 residues. CDR1 SGHRS and CDR2 YFSETQ come from the germline V gene. V gave up 0 bases and J gave up 4 bases; unmatched junction bases: 10. CDR3 DNA sequence: TGCGCCAGCAGCTTGGCCTACGTGAGGACAGGGGCCACCGGGGAGCTGTTTTTT. This codes for CASSLAYVRTGATGELFF.

This clonotype has just a few counts. The gene calls are TRBV2 and TRBJ1-4, with a possible D match to TRBD1 (5 bases). The CDR3 is 13 amino acids. Germline V gives CDR1 SNHLY, CDR2 FYNNEI. V was cut by 4 bases and J by 8 bases, with 11 bases left in between. In nucleotides, the CDR3 is TGTGCCAGCAGTGTTGGAAGGGGCGAAAAACTGTTTTTT. Translating it yields CASSVGRGEKLFF.

The chain has TRBV6-5 and TRBJ2-3, with TRBD2 identical over 8 bases. The CDR3 has 15 amino acids. The J segment lost 2 bases and the V segment lost 2 bases, leaving 3 bases of the junction unmatched. Germline loops: CDR1 MNHEY, CDR2 SVGAGI. This CDR3 is CASSYTGGNTDTQYF. CDR3 bases: TGTGCCAGCAGTTACACGGGAGGGAACACAGATACGCAGTATTTT.